This T cell receptor (beta chain) was captured in a study of blood T cell repertoires in COVID-19 (dated by TCRdb to 2019 to 2021). Background on the whole study: Samples covering the acute and convalescent phases of COVID-19 were provided by collaborators in the United States, Italy and Spain. Deeply sampled blood TCRbeta repertoires from subjects exposed to, actively infected with, or recovered from COVID-19 were included in the dataset. HLA class I and class II types, where available, came from metadata supplied by the sample provider rather than from assay-based typing. The repertoires were released in a freely available public database intended as a resource for research on the immune response to SARS-CoV-2. The prospective study material was composed of cDNA or gDNA derived from T cells, B-cell-depleted T cells, or PBMCs. A de-identified subject ID, COVID-19 status, age in years and sex were almost always included in the sample metadata. The samples were drawn from two sources: the first 160 participants of the ongoing ImmuneRACE study, and fewer than 1,500 subjects contributed by 6 global collaborators.

TCRbeta CDR3 regions were amplified from genomic DNA using the immunoSEQ Assay, a bias-controlled multiplex PCR. On the study's bioinformatics: The number of nucleated cells in each sample was estimated by amplification of reference gene primers within the assay. Sequence reads were collapsed and filtered to measure the absolute abundance of every unique TCRbeta CDR3 rearrangement. For each sample, productive Simpson clonality was calculated by taking the square root of Simpson's diversity index across productive rearrangements. TCRdb's version of the immuneACCESS table is confined to in-frame rearrangements and falls short of the full clone set. An unresolved V gene accounts for under half of the shortfall where checked; the remainder is of unknown origin. That table supplies the V and J calls and clone size; D and trimming were determined from the DNA. Present in this sample are tens of thousands of clones, approximately 80% of which were seen just once. The top ten constitute roughly 20% of the sample.

V loses 0 bases, J loses 0 bases, and the germline ends lie 14 bases apart. CDR3 length: 17 amino acids, cysteine to phenylalanine. CDR3 DNA only is kept here, 51 bases in frame from base 1. CDR1 MGHRA and CDR2 YSYEKL are derived from the germline V gene. Concerning this clone: Its antigen is still unknown. Per-nucleotide qualities are absent, and no much larger clonotype sits a single base away.

Results the study describes overall, beyond this receptor: How much clinical and demographic metadata was included differed by source and by participant, and the metadata was provided uncurated.

The collaborating institutions used their own protocols to collect whole blood in K2EDTA tubes. For TCRbeta analysis, collaborators shipped samples in one of three forms: frozen whole blood, isolated PBMCs, or DNA extracted from either of those sample types. The chain is assembled from TRBV4-1 and TRBJ1-2; a weak D assignment points to TRBD1 (5 bases agree). Material: peripheral blood. This TCR derives from a human donor in a cohort sampled during active COVID-19. CDR3 protein: CASSQDRATVTNYGYTF. The DNA is TGCGCCAGCAGCCAAGATAGGGCGACAGTGACTAACTATGGCTACACCTTC.